The 6 T cell receptor beta chains given below trace back to one sample, sequenced in a study of beta chain features in type 1 diabetes. The study's findings and limits: A moderate, significant TCRB CDR3 shortening appeared in type 1 diabetes across four CD4+ subsets.

The investigators reverse transcribed all of the isolated RNA, so they sequenced expressed TCRB transcripts. Method: immunoSEQ multiplex PCR; TCRdb's copy keeps in-frame clones and lacks some. Here the sample spans some 290,000 clones, more than 13% being singletons. What these receptors recognize is not known. The specimen sequenced was naive CD4+ T cells from blood. These receptors originate from a man aged 25-45 years with type 1 diabetes.

This clone was picked up a small number of times. V and J are TRBV4-3 and TRBJ2-6; a weak D match, TRBD2 (6 bases). Germline-derived CDR1 and CDR2 are LGHNA and YSLEER. V was clipped by 0 bases and J by 4 bases, with 13 bases between them. The CDR3 covers 17 residues. For the CDR3, the DNA is TGCGCCAGCAGCCAAGAACCCAGGGCGGGGGGGGCCAACGTCCTGACTTTC. Protein: CASSQEPRAGGANVLTF.

This clone has just a few counts. V is TRBV27 and J is TRBJ2-7; 7 bases map to TRBD1. The V gene's germline CDR1 is MNHEY and CDR2 SMNVEV (reference sequence). CDR3 length: 13 amino acids. V shed 6 bases and J 5 bases; nucleotides not matched to a gene: 7. DNA for the CDR3: TGTGCCAGCAGACGATTCAGGGGGAACGAGCAGTACTTC. Its translation: CASRRFRGNEQYF.

This chain joins TRBV4-3 and TRBJ2-1; TRBD2 aligns across 10 bases. CDR1 is LGHNA, CDR2 YSLEER, per germline. CDR3 length equals 16 residues. Trimming at V came to 0 bases and at J to 5 bases, leaving 4 bases not matched to a gene. The CDR3 protein is CASSQDPLAGDNEQFF. As DNA, the CDR3 is TGCGCCAGCAGCCAAGATCCCCTAGCGGGAGACAATGAGCAGTTCTTC.

This chain links TRBV9 with TRBJ2-3; 7 bases agree with TRBD1. Trimming took 3 bases from V and 3 from J; bases not matched to a gene: 7. This CDR3 region has 15 residues. Germline loops: CDR1 SGDLS, CDR2 YYNGEE. The DNA for the CDR3 is TGTGCCAGCAGCGCTCCAGGGGGTGGTACAGATACGCAGTATTTT. The encoded protein is CASSAPGGGTDTQYF.

This clone was counted only a few times. The CDR3 sequence is CASSEQGPHYGYTF. CDR3 in DNA: TGTGCCAGCAGTGAACAGGGGCCCCACTATGGCTACACCTTC. The chain uses TRBV2 and TRBJ1-2; possibly TRBD1 for D (6 bases). This CDR3 region has 14 residues. The V gene's germline CDR1 is SNHLY and CDR2 FYNNEI. Deletions cut 2 bases from V and 3 bases from J, with 10 bases between.

The J gene is TRBJ2-1, the V gene TRBV11-2; a possible D gene is TRBD2 (5 bases). This CDR3 comprises 14 residues. V lost 0 bases to trimming and J lost 8 bases, with 11 bases between them. CDR1 and CDR2 (germline): SGHAT, FQNNGV. The CDR3 protein is CASSLELAGDEQFF. The CDR3, as DNA: TGTGCCAGCAGCTTAGAGCTAGCAGGCGATGAGCAGTTCTTC.